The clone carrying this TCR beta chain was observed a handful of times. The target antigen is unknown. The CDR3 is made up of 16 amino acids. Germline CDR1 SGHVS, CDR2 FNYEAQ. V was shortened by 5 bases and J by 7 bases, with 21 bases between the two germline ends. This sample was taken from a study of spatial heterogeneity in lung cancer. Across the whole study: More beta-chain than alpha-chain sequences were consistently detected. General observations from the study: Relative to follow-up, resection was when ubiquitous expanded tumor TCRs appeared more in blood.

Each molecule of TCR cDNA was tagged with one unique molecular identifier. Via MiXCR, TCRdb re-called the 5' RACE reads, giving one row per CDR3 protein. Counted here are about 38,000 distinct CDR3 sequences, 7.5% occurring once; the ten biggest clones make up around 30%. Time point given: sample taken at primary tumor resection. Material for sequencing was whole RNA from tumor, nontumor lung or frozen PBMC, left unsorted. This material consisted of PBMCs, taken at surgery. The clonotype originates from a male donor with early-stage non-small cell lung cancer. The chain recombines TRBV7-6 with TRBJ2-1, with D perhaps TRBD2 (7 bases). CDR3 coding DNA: TGTGCCAGCAGCCCCGGATGGGGGGGGCTGGGGAATGAGCAGTTCTTC. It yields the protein CASSPGWGGLGNEQFF.